Presented here are 28 T cell receptor beta chains from one specimen sequenced in a study of cytomegalovirus exposure and HLA in healthy donors. 13 Jbeta primers and 60 Vbeta primers were used for the PCR. Assay used: immunoSEQ multiplex PCR; TCRdb lists only in-frame clones, some missing. This table has about 200,000 clones, nearly 80% appearing once. Sequenced material: PBMCs. These receptors all stem from a male donor in good health and CMV-seronegative.

This clone was seen just once. This chain links TRBV7-6 with TRBJ1-4, with TRBD1 matching over 8 bases. Germline V gene lookup returns CDR1 SGHVS and CDR2 FNYEAQ. This CDR3 has 15 residues. V lost 2 bases, J lost 4 bases, and 3 bases stayed unmatched. The CDR3 here is CASSLLTGVNEKLFF. In nucleotides, the CDR3 is TGTGCCAGCAGCTTATTGACAGGGGTTAATGAAAAACTGTTTTTT.

The chain uses TRBV4-2 and TRBJ1-6; 9 bases agree with TRBD1. The CDR3 covers 15 residues. J was trimmed by 8 bases and V by 3 bases; bases with no gene match: 5. CDR1 is LGHNA, CDR2 YNFKEQ, per germline. The CDR3 region is CASSQSGQGDSPLHF. CDR3 DNA sequence: TGTGCCAGCAGCCAGTCGGGACAGGGTGATTCACCCCTCCACTTT.

The chain employs TRBV19 and TRBJ1-1; the match to TRBD1 covers 8 bases. CDR3 length: 14 amino acids. Looked up from germline, CDR1 is LNHDA and CDR2 is SQIVND (reference sequence). The junction had 6 bases not matched to a gene; V was cut back by 4 bases and J by 5 bases. As DNA, the CDR3 is TGTGCCAGTAGTACCCGGACAGGGTCGACTGAAGCTTTCTTT. This encodes CASSTRTGSTEAFF.

This clone appeared a single time. V gene TRBV19 combines with J gene TRBJ2-7, with 9 bases lining up with TRBD1. Germline V gene data show CDR1 as LNHDA and CDR2 as SQIVND (reference sequence). After removal of 5 bases from V and 3 bases from J, the junction contained 8 bases not matched to a gene. The CDR3 totals 15 residues. CDR3 in DNA: TGTGCCAGTAGTCCGGGACAGGGTGAACTCTACGAGCAGTACTTC. Its translation is CASSPGQGELYEQYF.

This chain links TRBV9 with TRBJ2-3, with a weak D call TRBD2 (6 bases). Germline V gives CDR1 SGDLS, CDR2 YYNGEE. The V and J ends lost 3 bases and 4 bases respectively, with 12 bases between them. This CDR3 is 14 amino acids long. CDR3: CASSDSGGADTQYF. The CDR3 coding sequence is TGTGCCAGCAGCGATAGCGGCGGGGCAGATACGCAGTATTTT. Variable domain in full (rest from reference TRBV9 and TRBJ2-3): DSGVTQTPKHLITATGQRVTLRCSPRSGDLSVYWYQQSLDQGLQFLIQYYNGEERAKGNILERFSAQQFPDLHSELNLSSLELGDSALYFCASSDSGGADTQYFGPGTRLTVL.

This clone is a singleton in its sample. The chain recombines TRBV29-1 with TRBJ1-2; D call uncertain. CDR1 is SQVTM and CDR2 is ANQGSEA in the germline V gene. This CDR3 is built from 12 residues. The V and J ends lost 4 bases and 6 bases respectively, with 12 bases between them. CDR3 DNA: TGCAGCGTTGCTACCCCCCCGGATGGCTACACCTTC. This sequence encodes CSVATPPDGYTF.

Note on this clone: Different DNA sequences within this sample yield the same CDR3. This chain joins TRBV5-1 and TRBJ2-1; the D gene is possibly TRBD2 (6 bases). The CDR3 is made up of 15 amino acids. With 0 bases removed from V and 4 bases from J, the gap between germline ends came to 11 bases. The V gene's germline CDR1 is SGHRS and CDR2 YFSETQ. The CDR3 reads CASSLVAGSYNEQFF. In DNA, the CDR3 is TGCGCCAGCAGCTTGGTTGCGGGATCTTACAATGAGCAGTTCTTC. Drawing the rest from reference TRBV5-1 and TRBJ2-1, the complete variable domain is KAGVTQTPRYLIKTRGQQVTLSCSPISGHRSVSWYQQTPGQGLQFLFEYFSETQRNKGNFPGRFSGRQFSNSRSEMNVSTLELGDSALYLCASSLVAGSYNEQFFGPGTRLTVL.

This clone was picked up a small number of times. The J gene is TRBJ1-1, the V gene TRBV27; 9 nucleotides match TRBD1. Germline CDR1 reads MNHEY; CDR2 reads SMNVEV (reference sequence). This CDR3 has 15 residues. Trimming took 6 bases from V and 7 from J; bases not matched to a gene: 12. CDR3: CASRTINRGQIEAFF. The CDR3 region has the DNA TGTGCCAGCAGGACAATAAACAGGGGGCAAATTGAAGCTTTCTTT.

This chain joins TRBV10-3 and TRBJ2-7; TRBD1 might be the D (5 bases). Trimming pared 2 bases from V and 6 bases from J, leaving 11 bases between. Germline CDR1 and CDR2: ENHRY and SYGVKD. CDR3 size: 13 residues. The CDR3 loop reads CAISEATVPEQYF. As DNA, the CDR3 is TGTGCCATCAGTGAGGCGACAGTACCCGAGCAGTACTTC.

This sequence joins TRBV18 and TRBJ1-1; 7 bases line up with TRBD1. The CDR3 extends over 15 amino acids. The germline V gene has CDR1 KGHSH and CDR2 LQKENI. The trim removed 3 bases at V and 4 bases at J, leaving 8 bases unmatched. The CDR3 sequence is CASSPPGQISTEAFF. The CDR3 nucleotides are TGTGCCAGCTCACCCCCGGGACAGATAAGCACTGAAGCTTTCTTT.

The V call is TRBV27, the J call TRBJ1-1; D unclear. V was cut by 3 bases and J by 11 bases, with 13 bases left in between. Germline V gene sequence: CDR1 MNHEY, CDR2 SMNVEV (reference sequence). This CDR3 spans 12 amino acids. Here the CDR3 reads CASSFGGIPAFF. The CDR3 region has the DNA TGTGCCAGCAGTTTTGGAGGAATTCCCGCTTTCTTT.

The rearrangement joins TRBV27 to TRBJ1-5; the D is unclear. Germline values: CDR1 MNHEY, CDR2 SMNVEV (reference sequence). The CDR3 has 15 amino acids. Trimming removed 0 bases from V and 1 base from J, with 7 bases in between. The CDR3 DNA reads as TGTGCCAGCAGTTTATCCCCGGGAAGCAATCAGCCCCAGCATTTT. Protein product: CASSLSPGSNQPQHF.

The V call is TRBV13, the J call TRBJ2-7, with D tentatively TRBD2 (6 bases). The CDR3 length is 17 residues. V was pared by 1 base and J by 2 bases, with 18 bases between. In germline, CDR1 is PRHDT, CDR2 FYEKMQ (reference sequence). The CDR3 is CASSLDGYGSTTYEQYF. CDR3 bases: TGTGCCAGCAGCTTAGATGGATACGGGAGCACAACCTACGAGCAGTACTTC.

This sequence joins TRBV18 and TRBJ1-5; the D gene is possibly TRBD1 (5 bases). V lost 5 bases and J 3 bases, leaving 11 bases between the germline ends. The CDR3 covers 14 residues. Germline V gene data show CDR1 as KGHSH and CDR2 as LQKENI. The CDR3, as DNA: TGTGCCAGCTCAACTACAGGTGACAATCAGCCCCAGCATTTT. This gives the protein CASSTTGDNQPQHF.

The chain combines TRBV19 with TRBJ2-6; D gene unclear. This CDR3 has 13 amino acids. Germline V CDR1 and CDR2: LNHDA, SQIVND (reference sequence). Deletions cut 7 bases from V and 2 bases from J, with 6 bases between. This CDR3 is CASTRAGANVLTF. CDR3 DNA sequence: TGTGCCAGTACTCGAGCTGGGGCCAACGTCCTGACTTTC.

This chain connects TRBV10-3 to TRBJ1-2, with TRBD1 matching over 8 bases. Trimming took 7 bases from V and 6 from J; bases not matched to a gene: 7. The CDR3 length is 13 residues. In germline, CDR1 is ENHRY, CDR2 SYGVKD. CDR3 protein: CAITQDRENGYTF. In DNA, the CDR3 is TGTGCCATCACCCAGGACAGGGAAAATGGCTACACCTTC.

In its sample, this clone was seen a few times. This chain joins TRBV27 and TRBJ2-5; D might be TRBD2 (5 bases). The CDR3 is 13 amino acids. CDR1 is MNHEY, CDR2 SMNVEV, per germline (reference sequence). The V end lost 3 bases, the J end lost 5 bases, and 10 bases lay between the germline ends. This CDR3 is CASSFTGWETQYF. CDR3 bases: TGTGCCAGCAGTTTTACGGGGTGGGAGACCCAGTACTTC.

The chain uses TRBV9 and TRBJ1-1, with D tentatively TRBD1 (6 bases). Germline CDR1 reads SGDLS; CDR2 reads YYNGEE. V lost 2 bases and J lost 0, with 11 bases in between. CDR3 length: 15 amino acids. The CDR3 loop reads CASSVGQSMNTEAFF. CDR3 nucleotide sequence: TGTGCCAGCAGCGTCGGACAGAGCATGAACACTGAAGCTTTCTTT. The full variable domain, rest sourced from reference TRBV9 and TRBJ1-1, is DSGVTQTPKHLITATGQRVTLRCSPRSGDLSVYWYQQSLDQGLQFLIQYYNGEERAKGNILERFSAQQFPDLHSELNLSSLELGDSALYFCASSVGQSMNTEAFFGQGTRLTVV.

In this sample, this clone turned up a few times. The CDR3 spells CASMRDSNQPQHF. As DNA, the CDR3 is TGTGCCAGCATGAGAGATAGCAATCAGCCCCAGCATTTT. The V call is TRBV2, the J call TRBJ1-5; D call uncertain. Germline V CDR1 and CDR2: SNHLY, FYNNEI. CDR3 length: 13 amino acids. V lost 7 bases and J lost 0, with 7 bases in between.

V usage is TRBV5-1 and J usage is TRBJ2-7, with 9 positions matching TRBD1. The CDR3 runs to 14 residues. V lost 3 bases to trimming and J lost 5 bases; unmatched junction nucleotides: 6. Germline V lookup: CDR1 SGHRS, CDR2 YFSETQ. The CDR3 loop reads CASSSGQGRDEQYF. CDR3 DNA sequence: TGCGCCAGCAGCTCGGGACAGGGTAGAGACGAGCAGTACTTC.

V usage is TRBV5-4 and J usage is TRBJ1-2, with 7 bases fitting TRBD1. CDR1 and CDR2 from the germline V gene are SGHNT and YYREEE (reference sequence). The CDR3 extends over 13 amino acids. The J segment lost 8 bases and the V segment lost 0 bases, leaving 4 bases of the junction unmatched. The CDR3 DNA reads as TGTGCCAGCAGCTTGGCAGGGGGTGAGGGCTACACCTTC. Translating gives CASSLAGGEGYTF.

The rearrangement joins TRBV27 to TRBJ1-6; 8 nucleotides align to TRBD1. Germline CDR1 reads MNHEY; CDR2 reads SMNVEV (reference sequence). CDR3 size: 15 residues. V was pared by 3 bases and J by 9 bases, with 7 bases of the junction left unmatched. The CDR3 spells CASSFRTGFGSPLHF. In nucleotides, the CDR3 is TGTGCCAGCAGTTTCCGGACAGGGTTTGGTTCACCCCTCCACTTT.

The genes are TRBV7-8 and TRBJ2-7, with no clear D. Germline CDR1 reads SGHVS; CDR2 reads FQNEAQ. This CDR3 is built from 15 residues. Trimming cost V 2 bases and J 4 bases, with 15 bases left between them. This chain's CDR3 is CASSLSTSTLYEQYF. CDR3 sequence (DNA): TGTGCCAGCAGCTTAAGCACCTCCACCCTTTACGAGCAGTACTTC.

V usage is TRBV7-2 and J usage is TRBJ2-4; maybe TRBD2 (6 bases). This CDR3 has 16 amino acids. Germline V gene sequence: CDR1 SGHTA, CDR2 FQGNSA. The V gene lost 1 base and the J gene lost 10 bases, with 20 bases spanning the gap. The CDR3 DNA sequence: TGTGCCAGCAGCTTAGGGGCATTGGGGGGAAAACGGATTCAGTACTTC. It specifies CASSLGALGGKRIQYF.

The rearrangement joins TRBV19 to TRBJ1-1; 8 bases line up with TRBD1. Germline-derived CDR1 and CDR2 are LNHDA and SQIVND (reference sequence). The V and J ends lost 3 bases and 4 bases, in that order; junction bases with no gene match: 4. The CDR3 sequence is 14 residues long. CDR3 loop: CASSIGQGGTEAFF. CDR3 nucleotide sequence: TGTGCCAGTAGTATCGGACAGGGTGGCACTGAAGCTTTCTTT.

The chain uses TRBV7-2 and TRBJ2-7; TRBD1 aligns across 10 bases. The CDR3 length is 15 residues. V shed 5 bases, J shed 5 bases, and the junction held 9 bases outside the gene matches. Germline V gene sequence: CDR1 SGHTA, CDR2 FQGNSA. CDR3: CASSPRDRGDNEQYF. Written as DNA, the CDR3 is TGTGCCAGCAGCCCTCGGGACAGGGGCGACAACGAGCAGTACTTC.

This chain connects TRBV29-1 to TRBJ2-1, with TRBD2 as a possible D gene (5 bases). V lost 1 base to trimming and J lost 4 bases, with 17 bases between them. The V gene's germline CDR1 is SQVTM and CDR2 ANQGSEA. This CDR3 comprises 16 residues. CDR3 loop: CSVEGRERLGYNEQFF. DNA of the CDR3: TGCAGCGTTGAAGGACGGGAAAGGTTGGGGTACAATGAGCAGTTCTTC.

In its sample, this clone was seen a few times. The V gene is TRBV6-5, the J gene TRBJ1-1; tentative D call: TRBD1 (5 bases). The ends were cut back, 7 bases at V and 1 base at J, with 10 bases in the middle. The CDR3 length is 13 residues. Germline values: CDR1 MNHEY, CDR2 SVGAGI. CDR3 in DNA: TGTGCCAGCACCCAGGGCGGGAACACTGAAGCTTTCTTT. Translation: CASTQGGNTEAFF.